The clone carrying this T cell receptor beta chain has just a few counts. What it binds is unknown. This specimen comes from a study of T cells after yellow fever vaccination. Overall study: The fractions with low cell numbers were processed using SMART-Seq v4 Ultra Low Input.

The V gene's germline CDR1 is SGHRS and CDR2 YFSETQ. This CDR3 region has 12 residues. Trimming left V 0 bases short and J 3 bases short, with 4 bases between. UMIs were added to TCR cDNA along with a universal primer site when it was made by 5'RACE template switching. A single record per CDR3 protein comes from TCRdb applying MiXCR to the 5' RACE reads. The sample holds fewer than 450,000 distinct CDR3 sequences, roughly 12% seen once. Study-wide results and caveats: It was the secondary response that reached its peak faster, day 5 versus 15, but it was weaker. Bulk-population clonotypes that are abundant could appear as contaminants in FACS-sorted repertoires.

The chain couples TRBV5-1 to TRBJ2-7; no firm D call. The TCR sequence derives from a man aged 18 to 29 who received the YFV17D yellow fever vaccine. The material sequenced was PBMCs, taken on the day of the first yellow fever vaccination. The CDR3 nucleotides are TGCGCCAGCAGCTTGGGGGTCTACGAGCAGTACGTC. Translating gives CASSLGVYEQYV.